This paragraph covers one T cell receptor beta chain sequence. The data derive from a study of blood T cell repertoires in COVID-19. Study information: Samples representing acute and convalescent COVID-19 were sourced from the United States, Italy and Spain.

This CDR3 spans 15 amino acids. Germline V lookup: CDR1 LGHNA, CDR2 YNFKEQ. V was cut by 0 bases and J by 0 bases, with 5 bases left in between. This table comes from immunoSEQ multiplex PCR, and its TCRdb copy is limited to in-frame clones, with some not included. The repertoire consists of around 65,000 clones, with around four fifths occurring once and the leading ten covering over 40%. This receptor was obtained from a human donor in a cohort sampled during active COVID-19. The sample comprised peripheral blood. The V and J genes are TRBV4-2 and TRBJ1-4; no clear D. CDR3 sequence reads: CASSQEGTTNEKLFF. In DNA, the CDR3 is TGTGCCAGCAGCCAAGAGGGCACAACTAATGAAAAACTGTTTTTT.